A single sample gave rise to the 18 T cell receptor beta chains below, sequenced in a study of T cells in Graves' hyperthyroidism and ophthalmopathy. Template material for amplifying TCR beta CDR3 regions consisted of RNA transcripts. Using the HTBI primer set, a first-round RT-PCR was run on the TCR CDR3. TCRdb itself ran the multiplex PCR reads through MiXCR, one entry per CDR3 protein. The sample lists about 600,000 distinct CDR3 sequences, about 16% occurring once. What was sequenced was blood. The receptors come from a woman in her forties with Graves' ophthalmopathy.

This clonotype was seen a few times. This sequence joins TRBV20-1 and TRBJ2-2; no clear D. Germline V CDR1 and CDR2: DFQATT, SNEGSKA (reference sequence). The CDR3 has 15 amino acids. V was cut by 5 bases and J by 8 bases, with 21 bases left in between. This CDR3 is CSAQSTKLSRGELFF. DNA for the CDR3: TGCAGTGCTCAATCAACCAAACTAAGTAGGGGGGAGCTGTTTTTT.

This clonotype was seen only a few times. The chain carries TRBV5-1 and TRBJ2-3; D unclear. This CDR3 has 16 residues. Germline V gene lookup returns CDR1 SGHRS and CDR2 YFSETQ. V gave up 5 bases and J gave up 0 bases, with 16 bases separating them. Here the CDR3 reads CASRDGGGISTDTQYF. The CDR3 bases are TGCGCCAGCAGAGATGGTGGCGGAATTAGCACAGATACGCAGTATTTT. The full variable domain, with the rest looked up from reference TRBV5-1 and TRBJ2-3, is KAGVTQTPRYLIKTRGQQVTLSCSPISGHRSVSWYQQTPGQGLQFLFEYFSETQRNKGNFPGRFSGRQFSNSRSEMNVSTLELGDSALYLCASRDGGGISTDTQYFGPGTRLTVL.

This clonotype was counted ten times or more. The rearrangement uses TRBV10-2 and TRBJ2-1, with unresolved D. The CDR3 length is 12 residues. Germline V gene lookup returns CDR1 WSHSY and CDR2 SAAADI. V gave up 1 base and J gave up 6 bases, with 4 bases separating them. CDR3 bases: TGCGCCAGCAGTGAGTATTTCAATGAGCAGTTCTTC. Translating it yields CASSEYFNEQFF.

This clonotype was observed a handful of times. In DNA form, the CDR3 reads TGTGCCAGCAGCTTATCCAGGGGGTCAGATACGCAGTATTTT. Residues: CASSLSRGSDTQYF. The rearrangement joins TRBV5-5 to TRBJ2-3; 7 bases are a match to TRBD1. Germline CDR1 is SGHKS and CDR2 is YYEKEE (reference sequence). There are 14 residues in the CDR3. The V gene end was trimmed by 2 bases and the J gene end by 4 bases; junction bases not matched to a gene: 4.

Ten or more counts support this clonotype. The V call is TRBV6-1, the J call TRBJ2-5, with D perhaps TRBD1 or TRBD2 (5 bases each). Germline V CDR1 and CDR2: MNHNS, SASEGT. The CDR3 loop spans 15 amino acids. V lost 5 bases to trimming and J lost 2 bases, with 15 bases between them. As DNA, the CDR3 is TGTGCCAGCAGTACACCGGGACGGCAACAAGAGACCCAGTACTTC. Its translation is CASSTPGRQQETQYF.

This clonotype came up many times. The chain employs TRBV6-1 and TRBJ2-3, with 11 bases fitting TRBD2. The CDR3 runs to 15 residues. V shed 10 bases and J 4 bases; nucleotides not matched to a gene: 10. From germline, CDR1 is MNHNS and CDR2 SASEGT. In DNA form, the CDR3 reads TGTGCCACGAAAACTAGCGGGAGACAGGCAGATACGCAGTATTTT. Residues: CATKTSGRQADTQYF.

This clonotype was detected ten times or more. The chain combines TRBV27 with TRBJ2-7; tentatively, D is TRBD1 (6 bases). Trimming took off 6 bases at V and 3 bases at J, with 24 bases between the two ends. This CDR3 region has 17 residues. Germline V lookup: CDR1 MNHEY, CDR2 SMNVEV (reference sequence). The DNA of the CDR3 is TGTGCCAGCAGCAACGCCAGGTTGGGACACCCCTTCTACGAGCAGTACTTC. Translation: CASSNARLGHPFYEQYF.

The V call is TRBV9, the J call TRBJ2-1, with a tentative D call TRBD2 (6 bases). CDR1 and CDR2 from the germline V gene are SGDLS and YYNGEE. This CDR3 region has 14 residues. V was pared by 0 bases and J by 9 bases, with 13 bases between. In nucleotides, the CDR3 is TGTGCCAGCAGCGTAGCCCCGCTAGCGAGTGAGCAGTTCTTC. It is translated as CASSVAPLASEQFF.

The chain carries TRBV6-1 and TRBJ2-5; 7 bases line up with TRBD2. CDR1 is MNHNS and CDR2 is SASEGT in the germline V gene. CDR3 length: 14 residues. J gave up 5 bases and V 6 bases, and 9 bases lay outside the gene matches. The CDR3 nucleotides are TGTGCCAGCAGCCTCGGGACTATCGGGGAGACCCAGTACTTC. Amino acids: CASSLGTIGETQYF.

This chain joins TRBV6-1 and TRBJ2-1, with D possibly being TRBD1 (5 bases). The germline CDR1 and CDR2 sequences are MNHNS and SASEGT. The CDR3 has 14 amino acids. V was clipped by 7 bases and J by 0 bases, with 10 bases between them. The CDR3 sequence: CASTQQGSYNEQFF. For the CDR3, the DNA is TGTGCCAGCACCCAGCAGGGCTCCTACAATGAGCAGTTCTTC.

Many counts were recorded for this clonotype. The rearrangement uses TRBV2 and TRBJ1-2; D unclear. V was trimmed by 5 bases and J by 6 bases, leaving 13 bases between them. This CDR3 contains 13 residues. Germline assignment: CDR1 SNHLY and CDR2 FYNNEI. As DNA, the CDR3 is TGTGCCAGCAGTCCGACCGGTGAAGATGGCTACACCTTC. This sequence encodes CASSPTGEDGYTF.

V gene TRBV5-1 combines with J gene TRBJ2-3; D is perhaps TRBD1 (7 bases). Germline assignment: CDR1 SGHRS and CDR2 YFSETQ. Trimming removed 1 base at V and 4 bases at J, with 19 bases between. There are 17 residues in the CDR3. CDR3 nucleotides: TGCGCCAGCAGCTTGTACGGGACAGACGCTAGCGCAGATACGCAGTATTTT. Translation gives CASSLYGTDASADTQYF.

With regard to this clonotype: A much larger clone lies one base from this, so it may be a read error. Written as DNA, the CDR3 is TGTGCCAGCAGCCAGTGGCAGGGTAATGAGCAGTTCTTC. Protein sequence: CASSQWQGNEQFF. The gene calls are TRBV3-1 and TRBJ2-1; the D gene is possibly TRBD1 (5 bases). The V and J ends lost 3 bases and 7 bases respectively, with 10 bases between them. Germline values: CDR1 LGHDT, CDR2 YNNKEL (reference sequence). The CDR3 totals 13 residues.

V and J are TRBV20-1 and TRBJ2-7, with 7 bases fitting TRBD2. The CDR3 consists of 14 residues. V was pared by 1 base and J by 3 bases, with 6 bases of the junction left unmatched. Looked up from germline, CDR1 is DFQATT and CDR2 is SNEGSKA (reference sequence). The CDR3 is CSARAPGLLYEQYF. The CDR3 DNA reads TGCAGTGCTAGAGCCCCGGGACTACTCTACGAGCAGTACTTC.

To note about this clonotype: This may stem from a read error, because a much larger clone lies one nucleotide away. The CDR3 DNA is TGTGCCAGCAGGGGGGGTTGGAATCAGCCCCAGCATTTT. This sequence encodes CASRGGWNQPQHF. The V gene is TRBV2, the J gene TRBJ1-5, with D possibly TRBD1 on 5 matching bases. Germline V gives CDR1 SNHLY, CDR2 FYNNEI. The CDR3 totals 13 residues. V lost 6 bases to trimming and J lost 4 bases, with 10 bases between them.

CDR3 DNA sequence: TGTGCCACCAGTGATTCGGGACAGGGGATTAACGAGCAGTACTTC. Protein product: CATSDSGQGINEQYF. This chain connects TRBV24-1 to TRBJ2-7; TRBD1 matches at 10 bases. Germline lookup yields CDR1 KGHDR and CDR2 SFDVKD. V shed 2 bases and J 5 bases; nucleotides not matched to a gene: 5. The CDR3 has 15 amino acids.

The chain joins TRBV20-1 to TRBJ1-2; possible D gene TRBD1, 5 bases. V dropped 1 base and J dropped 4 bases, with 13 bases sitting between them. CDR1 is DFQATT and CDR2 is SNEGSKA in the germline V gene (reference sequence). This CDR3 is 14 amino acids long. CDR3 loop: CSARGEGWAYGYTF. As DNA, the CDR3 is TGCAGTGCTAGAGGGGAGGGGTGGGCCTATGGCTACACCTTC.

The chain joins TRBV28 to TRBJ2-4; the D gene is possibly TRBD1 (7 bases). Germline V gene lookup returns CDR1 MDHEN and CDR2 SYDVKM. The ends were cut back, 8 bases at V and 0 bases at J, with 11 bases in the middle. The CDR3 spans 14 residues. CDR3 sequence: CASCQGGAKNIQYF. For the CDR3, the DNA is TGTGCCAGCTGTCAGGGGGGAGCCAAAAACATTCAGTACTTC.